The sample holds one count of the clone carrying this T cell receptor beta chain. Its antigen is not known. The sample is drawn from a study of vaccination effects on CD4 cells after COVID-19. Generated by immunoSEQ multiplex PCR, the TCRdb table keeps only in-frame clones and is missing some. The repertoire holds approximately 37,000 clones, with about 63% as singletons. Once cultured for under 11 days, the cells underwent separation to obtain CD4+ T cells. Each participant was given two doses of one vaccine (BNT162b2 or mRNA-1273). The clonotype originates from a human donor who received a COVID-19 vaccine. Sequencing was performed on CD4+ T cells from PBMCs cultured without peptide, taken after COVID-19 vaccination.

CDR3 DNA: TGTGCCAGCTCACCTGACAGGGGAGTCTACGAGCAGTACTTC. Protein sequence: CASSPDRGVYEQYF. The chain combines TRBV18 with TRBJ2-7; the match to TRBD1 covers 8 bases. With V trimmed by 3 bases and J by 3 bases, 4 bases remained unmatched. The CDR3 has 14 amino acids. CDR1 and CDR2 from the germline V gene are KGHSH and LQKENI.